This T cell receptor (beta chain) is from a study of blood T cells in healthy people across ages. The second PCR ran 7 to 11 cycles with a sample-barcoded 5' primer and J-beta primers. TCRdb fed the 5' RACE reads into MiXCR, producing one record per CDR3 protein. The profile shows hundreds of thousands of distinct CDR3 sequences, roughly 49% of them singletons. Remarks on this clonotype: Its antigen is unknown.

Study-level results: Whereas aged donors had fewer naive CD4+ cells, long-lived donors had more of them and higher diversity. TCR beta diversity per million T cells fell roughly linearly with age.

The germline gives CDR1 MNHEY, CDR2 SVGEGT. The CDR3 is 14 amino acids. V gave up 2 bases and J gave up 3 bases, with 10 bases separating them. This sequence originates from a woman aged 60-75 years in good health. This chain uses TRBV6-2 or TRBV6-3 with TRBJ2-5; D perhaps matches TRBD2 (5 bases). Sequenced: blood. The CDR3 reads CASSYRLAEETQYF. The DNA of the CDR3 is TGTGCCAGCAGTTACCGGCTAGCAGAAGAGACCCAGTACTTC.